A single T cell receptor (beta chain) is shown here with its context. Its antigen is unknown. This CDR3 is also generated by other DNA sequences in the sample. The sample is drawn from a study of shared clonotypes between healthy human individuals. Across the whole study: Each donor's CD4 naive and CD4 memory cells filled three plates apiece, CD8 naive two, and CD8 memory one. Study-level results: Generally, naive subsets came out with larger estimated richness than memory subsets.

Approximately 30,000 T cell genomes (approximately 180 ng DNA) went into each sorted-subset replicate. TCRdb keeps only in-frame clones here, not all; method: immunoSEQ multiplex PCR. The sample records 630,000 or so clones, nearly 98% being singletons. Naive CD8 isolation took CD45RO-negative cells positively selected for CCR7 and excluded terminally differentiated effector memory CD45RA+ cells. Caucasian adults living in Nashville, Tennessee, provided all samples. Trimming pared 4 bases from V and 5 bases from J, leaving 6 bases between. CDR1 is SEHNR, CDR2 FQNEAQ, per germline (reference sequence). The CDR3 extends over 11 amino acids.

The sample taken for sequencing was naive CD8+ T cells sorted from blood. This receptor was obtained from a man younger than 40 in good health. This chain connects TRBV7-9 to TRBJ2-7; D uncertain. CDR3 region: CASSSTHEQYF. DNA of the CDR3: TGTGCCAGCAGCTCCACCCACGAGCAGTACTTC.